This entry lists 19 T cell receptor beta chains sequenced from one sample in a study of human T cells and chemical hapten exposure. Time point denoted: healthy volunteer bleed at 6 weeks. Someone pulled total RNA out of unfractionated whole blood. TCRdb redid the calling of the RACE reads with MiXCR, one entry per CDR3 protein. The sample has some 40,000 distinct CDR3 sequences, around 4% seen once. Material: whole blood. These receptors originate from a human donor in good health. Some clones in this sample may be carry-over from other donors' samples.

This clonotype has a count of ten or more. V and J are TRBV20-1 and TRBJ1-5, with TRBD1 as a possible D gene (5 bases). CDR3 length: 18 residues. Germline CDR1 reads DFQATT; CDR2 reads SNEGSKA (reference sequence). The germline V and J ends were trimmed by 0 bases and 4 bases, with 22 bases remaining between them. CDR3 region: CSARDRKGEGVRNQPQHF. The CDR3 DNA is TGCAGTGCTAGAGATCGGAAAGGCGAAGGGGTTCGAAATCAGCCCCAGCATTTT.

The chain employs TRBV28 and TRBJ2-2, with no clear D. The germline V and J ends were trimmed by 3 bases and 1 base, with 6 bases remaining between them. This CDR3 region has 14 residues. Germline CDR1 is MDHEN and CDR2 is SYDVKM. The CDR3 DNA reads as TGTGCCAGCAGTTTTCCTGAGAACACCGGGGAGCTGTTTTTT. Amino acids: CASSFPENTGELFF.

This clonotype came up many times. This chain links TRBV28 with TRBJ2-3; 7 bases are shared with TRBD2. The CDR3 is 15 residues long. V trimming: 5 bases; J trimming: 0 bases; junction bases outside the gene matches: 5. Looked up from germline, CDR1 is MDHEN and CDR2 is SYDVKM. The CDR3 DNA reads as TGTGCCAGCAGTGCCGCTAGCGGAAGCACAGATACGCAGTATTTT. Its protein product is CASSAASGSTDTQYF.

The gene calls are TRBV30 and TRBJ1-1; 8 bases align to TRBD1. Germline CDR1 GTSNPN, CDR2 SVGIG (reference sequence). The CDR3 length is 14 residues. The junction had 9 bases not matched to a gene; V was cut back by 5 bases and J by 4 bases. The CDR3 DNA is TGTGCCTGGGACCTCTCTACAGGGGGCACTGAAGCTTTCTTT. Encoded protein: CAWDLSTGGTEAFF.

The rearrangement uses TRBV28 and TRBJ2-1, with 8 bases matching TRBD2. V was clipped by 4 bases and J by 7 bases; unmatched bases: 12. Germline V gene data show CDR1 as MDHEN and CDR2 as SYDVKM. The CDR3 sequence is 16 residues long. This chain's CDR3 is CASSSLGGRPGNEQFF. As DNA, the CDR3 is TGTGCCAGCAGTTCCCTGGGCGGGAGGCCTGGGAATGAGCAGTTCTTC.

This clonotype occurred many times. The V and J genes are TRBV20-1 and TRBJ2-1; TRBD2 matches 11 bases. The CDR3 loop spans 14 amino acids. V lost 6 bases and J lost 5; bases outside the gene matches: 6. CDR1 and CDR2 (germline): DFQATT, SNEGSKA (reference sequence). CDR3 bases: TGCAGTGCGCCGCCGGGACTAGCGGACAATGAGCAGTTCTTC. This translates into CSAPPGLADNEQFF.

The chain carries TRBV28 and TRBJ1-4, with 9 nucleotides matching TRBD1. Per the germline V gene, CDR1 is MDHEN and CDR2 is SYDVKM. The CDR3 has 17 amino acids. V shed 5 bases, J shed 5 bases, and the junction held 12 bases outside the gene matches. This CDR3 reads CASSPDFSDRGNEKLFF. CDR3 coding DNA: TGTGCCAGCAGTCCTGACTTCTCCGACAGGGGGAATGAAAAACTGTTTTTT.

The genes are TRBV7-2 and TRBJ1-1, with TRBD1 as a possible D gene (6 bases). The germline V gene encodes CDR1 SGHTA and CDR2 FQGNSA. The CDR3 spans 13 residues. Trimming took 5 bases from V and 4 from J, leaving 11 bases between them. The CDR3 DNA reads TGTGCCAGCAGCGGAGACAGGTTCACTGAAGCTTTCTTT. This encodes CASSGDRFTEAFF.

In regard to this clonotype: A junction boundary mismatches the germline segment, possibly from a read error. The chain has TRBV6-1 and TRBJ1-6; no firm D call. Germline CDR1 reads MNHNS; CDR2 reads SASEGT. CDR3 length: 16 amino acids. DNA for the CDR3: TGTGCCAGCAGTGAATTGAGGCCATCTGGTAATTCATCCCTCCACTTT. This codes for CASSELRPSGNSSLHF.

The genes are TRBV7-2 and TRBJ2-7, with TRBD1 matching 7 bases. The CDR3 contains 15 residues. Germline CDR1 SGHTA, CDR2 FQGNSA. The V segment lost 1 base and the J segment 2 bases; nucleotides outside the gene matches: 5. The CDR3 is CASSLVGDSTYEQYF. The CDR3 coding sequence is TGTGCCAGCAGCTTAGTTGGGGACAGCACCTACGAGCAGTACTTC. The full variable domain, rest sourced from reference TRBV7-2 and TRBJ2-7, is GAGVSQSPSNKVTEKGKDVELRCDPISGHTALYWYRQSLGQGLEFLIYFQGNSAPDKSGLPSDRFSAERTGGSVSTLTIQRTQQEDSAVYLCASSLVGDSTYEQYFGPGTRLTVT.

This clonotype was seen at least ten times. The chain joins TRBV28 to TRBJ2-2, with 9 nucleotides matching TRBD1. Unmatched junction bases numbered 15, after V lost 10 bases and J lost 6 bases. This CDR3 spans 16 amino acids. Germline V gene data show CDR1 as MDHEN and CDR2 as SYDVKM. DNA for the CDR3: TGTGCCACCCGCTTGATCGGGACAGGGAGAGCCGGGGAGCTGTTTTTT. It yields the protein CATRLIGTGRAGELFF.

The table lists this clonotype with many counts. The rearrangement joins TRBV30 to TRBJ2-3, with a tentative D call TRBD2 (6 bases). V was clipped by 5 bases and J by 4 bases, with 10 bases between them. The CDR3 extends over 12 amino acids. Germline V gene sequence: CDR1 GTSNPN, CDR2 SVGIG (reference sequence). CDR3 residues: CAWGGSSDTQYF. The CDR3 coding sequence is TGTGCCTGGGGGGGGAGTTCAGATACGCAGTATTTT. Based on the CDR3 plus reference TRBV30 and TRBJ2-3, the full variable domain is SQTIHQWPATLVQPVGSPLSLECTVEGTSNPNLYWYRQAAGRGLQLLFYSVGIGQISSEVPQNLSASRPQDRQFILSSKKLLLSDSGFYLCAWGGSSDTQYFGPGTRLTVL.

This clonotype was detected many times. This chain uses TRBV27 with TRBJ2-1; 10 bases map to TRBD1. From germline, CDR1 is MNHEY and CDR2 SMNVEV (reference sequence). Trimming cost V 5 bases and J 6 bases; bases outside gene matches: 7. This CDR3 comprises 15 residues. The DNA of the CDR3 is TGTGCCAGCAGTAAACCGGGACAGGGGTTCAATGAGCAGTTCTTC. Its translation is CASSKPGQGFNEQFF.

The table lists this clonotype with many counts. This rearrangement joins TRBV12-3 or TRBV12-4 to TRBJ1-1, with D hard to call. The V end was cut by 3 bases, the J end by 1 base, with 6 bases between. The CDR3 is made up of 13 amino acids. CDR3 protein: CASSLGGNTEAFF. The CDR3 DNA reads TGTGCCAGCAGTTTGGGAGGGAACACTGAAGCTTTCTTT.

This clonotype was counted at least ten times. V and J are TRBV6-5 and TRBJ1-6, with D possibly matching TRBD1 (5 bases). Trimming removed 5 bases from V and 5 bases from J, with 10 bases in between. Germline V gene lookup returns CDR1 MNHEY and CDR2 SVGAGI. The CDR3 spans 14 residues. CDR3 region: CASSPGRDNSPLHF. DNA for the CDR3: TGTGCCAGCAGTCCCGGCAGGGATAATTCACCCCTCCACTTT.

There are a few counts of this clonotype. This chain connects TRBV7-8 to TRBJ1-4; D not certain. Germline V gives CDR1 SGHVS, CDR2 FQNEAQ. V was pared by 0 bases and J by 0 bases, with 23 bases between. The CDR3 runs to 21 residues. CDR3 in amino acids: CASSLARAGGQQRATNEKLFF. The CDR3 coding sequence is TGTGCCAGCAGCTTAGCTAGGGCAGGAGGGCAACAGAGGGCAACTAATGAAAAACTGTTTTTT.

This clonotype was detected ten times or more. The chain links TRBV9 to TRBJ2-7, with D perhaps being TRBD1 or TRBD2 (5 bases each). From germline, CDR1 is SGDLS and CDR2 YYNGEE. This CDR3 region has 15 residues. Trimming cost V 3 bases and J 3 bases, with 16 bases left between them. CDR3 amino acids: CASSGGGVDYYEQYF. CDR3 DNA: TGTGCCAGCAGCGGTGGGGGTGTCGACTACTACGAGCAGTACTTC. The whole variable domain, remainder taken from reference TRBV9 and TRBJ2-7, is DSGVTQTPKHLITATGQRVTLRCSPRSGDLSVYWYQQSLDQGLQFLIQYYNGEERAKGNILERFSAQQFPDLHSELNLSSLELGDSALYFCASSGGGVDYYEQYFGPGTRLTVT.

The chain links TRBV20-1 to TRBJ2-3, with D possibly being TRBD1 or TRBD2 (5 bases each). The CDR3 runs 13 residues. Germline loops: CDR1 DFQATT, CDR2 SNEGSKA (reference sequence). Trimming took off 8 bases at V and 5 bases at J, with 17 bases between the two ends. The DNA for the CDR3 is TGCAGTCCTACCGAGGGAAGGGGAGATACGCAGTATTTT. Translation gives CSPTEGRGDTQYF.

This clonotype has a count of ten or more. The genes are TRBV2 and TRBJ2-1, with TRBD2 as a possible D gene (5 bases). The ends were cut back, 7 bases at V and 8 bases at J, with 21 bases in the middle. The CDR3 totals 15 residues. Germline V CDR1 and CDR2: SNHLY, FYNNEI. The CDR3 DNA is TGTGCCAGCACCCCGGAGGCTAGTAGGAACGATGAGCAGTTCTTC. Translating it yields CASTPEASRNDEQFF.